The next 26 T cell receptor beta chains were all read from a single sample in a study of blood T cell repertoires in COVID-19. The table came from immunoSEQ multiplex PCR; TCRdb's copy has only in-frame clones and leaves some out. The repertoire includes about 94,000 clones, around 82% of them detected once, and around 5.8% sits in the top ten. The sample taken for sequencing was peripheral blood. Receptors originate from a man aged 55 to 70 with acute or convalescent COVID-19.

The chain carries TRBV10-3 and TRBJ2-1; D possibly corresponds to TRBD2 (6 bases). Trimming shortened V by 8 bases and J by 4 bases, and 12 bases separated the two germline ends. Per germline, CDR1 ENHRY and CDR2 SYGVKD. The CDR3 contains 13 residues. As DNA, the CDR3 is TGTGCCATCGGAATAGCGGAATACAATGAGCAGTTCTTC. Encoded protein: CAIGIAEYNEQFF.

The chain recombines TRBV19 with TRBJ2-1, with 10 bases aligning to TRBD1. The germline CDR1 and CDR2 sequences are LNHDA and SQIVND (reference sequence). The CDR3 is 14 amino acids. Trimming cost V 7 bases and J 6 bases; bases outside gene matches: 6. CDR3 sequence reads: CASTGQGVRNEQFF. CDR3 nucleotides: TGTGCCAGTACCGGACAGGGGGTACGCAATGAGCAGTTCTTC.

Only one count was recorded for this clone. The V gene is TRBV6-2 or TRBV6-3, the J gene TRBJ2-2; tentatively, D is TRBD1 (5 bases). Germline CDR1 reads MNHEY; CDR2 reads SVGEGT. CDR3 size: 17 residues. The V gene lost 0 bases and the J gene lost 3 bases, with 14 bases spanning the gap. The CDR3 sequence: CASSYSPAGLDTGELFF. CDR3 nucleotide sequence: TGTGCCAGCAGTTACTCGCCGGCAGGGTTGGACACCGGGGAGCTGTTTTTT.

This clone has just a few counts. This rearrangement joins TRBV3-1 (or the pseudogene TRBV3-2) to TRBJ2-7, with TRBD1 identical over 9 bases. CDR1 is LGHDT, CDR2 YNNKEL, per germline (reference sequence). The CDR3 loop spans 15 amino acids. The ends lost 1 base at V and 5 bases at J; junction bases unmatched: 6. The CDR3 is CASSQGYRGQHEQYF. DNA of the CDR3: TGTGCCAGCAGCCAAGGATACAGGGGGCAACACGAGCAGTACTTC.

This chain links TRBV5-1 with TRBJ2-7, with 8 bases lining up with TRBD1. This CDR3 region has 14 residues. The ends lost 0 bases at V and 5 bases at J; junction bases unmatched: 4. Germline V gives CDR1 SGHRS, CDR2 YFSETQ. The CDR3 nucleotides read TGCGCCAGCAGCTTGGTTCAGGGGGCCCACGAGCAGTACTTC. Translation: CASSLVQGAHEQYF.

The CDR3 DNA reads TGTGCCAGCAGTGCACGAATGGAGTATGGCTACACCTTC. Translating gives CASSARMEYGYTF. The rearrangement uses TRBV25-1 and TRBJ1-2, with D unclear. Germline V lookup: CDR1 MGHDK, CDR2 SYGVNS. The CDR3 sequence is 13 residues long. V lost 4 bases and J lost 5, with 11 bases in between.

J is TRBJ1-2 and V is TRBV6-5, with 9 bases that match TRBD1. Germline V gene data show CDR1 as MNHEY and CDR2 as SVGAGI. V gave up 2 bases and J gave up 4 bases; unmatched junction bases: 2. CDR3 length equals 14 residues. CDR3 coding DNA: TGTGCCAGCAGTTACGGGACAGGGATCTATGGCTACACCTTC. It specifies CASSYGTGIYGYTF.

This clone was recorded a few times. V gene TRBV21-1 combines with J gene TRBJ1-5; the table's D call, TRBD1, was not checked against the DNA. TRBV21-1 is designated a pseudogene. The CDR3 length is 14 residues. The CDR3 spells CASSKAASNQPQHF. Here the CDR3 DNA reads TGTGCCAGCAGCAAAGCGGCCAGCAATCAGCCCCAGCATTTT.

This clone was detected only a few times. The DNA for the CDR3 is TGTGCCAGCAGCTTAGGGGAGGCTGAAGCTTTCTTT. Its translation: CASSLGEAEAFF. The rearrangement uses TRBV11-3 and TRBJ1-1; D unclear. V was shortened by 1 base and J by 6 bases, with 6 bases between the two germline ends. The CDR3 is 12 amino acids. Per the germline V gene, CDR1 is SGHNT and CDR2 is YENEEA.

The rearrangement links TRBV9 to TRBJ1-5, with D uncertain. With 2 bases removed from V and 2 bases from J, the gap between germline ends came to 11 bases. The CDR3 spans 15 residues. Germline V gene sequence: CDR1 SGDLS, CDR2 YYNGEE. The CDR3 nucleotides are TGTGCCAGCAGCGTCGGCTTCCAGGGCAATCAGCCCCAGCATTTT. Residues: CASSVGFQGNQPQHF.

This chain connects TRBV7-3 to TRBJ1-2; 12 nucleotides agree with TRBD1. In germline, CDR1 is SGHTA, CDR2 FQGTGA. This CDR3 is 16 amino acids long. Trimming cost V 4 bases and J 2 bases; bases outside gene matches: 5. For the CDR3, the DNA is TGTGCCAGCAGCTCCGGGACAGGGGGCTCAAACTATGGCTACACCTTC. Encoded protein: CASSSGTGGSNYGYTF.

The chain joins TRBV6-1 to TRBJ1-1; D is uncertain. The germline gives CDR1 MNHNS, CDR2 SASEGT. Trimming removed 2 bases at V and 0 bases at J, with 7 bases between. The CDR3 is 14 residues long. The CDR3 is CASSESRMNTEAFF. The DNA for the CDR3 is TGTGCCAGCAGTGAATCGAGGATGAACACTGAAGCTTTCTTT.

This clone has more than one count but fewer than ten. The chain has TRBV25-1 and TRBJ1-1, with a tentative D call TRBD1 (6 bases). This CDR3 has 15 amino acids. The germline CDR1 and CDR2 sequences are MGHDK and SYGVNS. Trimming pared 1 base from V and 11 bases from J, leaving 20 bases between. The CDR3 protein is CASSESQRGRGQAFF. CDR3 in DNA: TGTGCCAGCAGTGAATCACAGCGTGGGCGCGGACAGGCTTTCTTT.

The genes are TRBV10-3 and TRBJ1-6, with a possible D match to TRBD1 (6 bases). In germline, CDR1 is ENHRY, CDR2 SYGVKD. The CDR3 is 13 residues long. Trimming removed 3 bases at V and 10 bases at J, with 10 bases between. CDR3 in DNA: TGTGCCATCAGTGAAACAGGGCAATCACCCCTCCACTTT. This codes for CAISETGQSPLHF.

This clone was seen once. The gene calls are TRBV4-1 and TRBJ2-6, with D possibly TRBD2 on 5 matching bases. Germline values: CDR1 MGHRA, CDR2 YSYEKL. This CDR3 is 16 amino acids long. Deletions cut 0 bases from V and 1 base from J, with 7 bases between. The CDR3 sequence: CASSQDRGSGANVLTF. CDR3 in DNA: TGCGCCAGCAGCCAAGATCGGGGATCTGGGGCCAACGTCCTGACTTTC.

The chain links TRBV15 to TRBJ1-6; 7 bases are a match to TRBD1. CDR1 is LNHNV and CDR2 is YYDKDF in the germline V gene (reference sequence). V lost 2 bases to trimming and J lost 10 bases; unmatched junction nucleotides: 11. This CDR3 spans 16 amino acids. The CDR3 is CATSRNRGSQGSPLHF. The CDR3 nucleotides read TGTGCCACCAGCAGAAACAGGGGATCCCAGGGATCACCCCTCCACTTT.

The V call is TRBV30, the J call TRBJ2-6, with D perhaps TRBD1 (5 bases). The ends were cut back, 6 bases at V and 2 bases at J, with 14 bases in the middle. The CDR3 is 15 amino acids. CDR1 is GTSNPN and CDR2 is SVGIG in the germline V gene (reference sequence). CDR3 residues: CACTTGSPGANVLTF. The CDR3 nucleotides are TGTGCCTGTACAACAGGATCTCCTGGGGCCAACGTCCTGACTTTC.

The gene calls are TRBV5-1 and TRBJ2-7, with TRBD1 matching 8 bases. The trim removed 4 bases at V and 5 bases at J, leaving 8 bases unmatched. The CDR3 length is 14 residues. Germline V gene sequence: CDR1 SGHRS, CDR2 YFSETQ. The chain's CDR3 is CASSNGQGGDEQYF. As DNA, the CDR3 is TGCGCCAGCAGCAACGGACAGGGAGGTGACGAGCAGTACTTC.

V gene TRBV6-5 combines with J gene TRBJ2-1; 7 bases agree with TRBD1. Germline CDR1 MNHEY, CDR2 SVGAGI. CDR3 length: 15 residues. V shed 6 bases and J 0 bases; nucleotides not matched to a gene: 5. CDR3 protein: CASRVRDSSYNEQFF. The CDR3 DNA reads TGTGCCAGCAGAGTCCGGGACAGCTCCTACAATGAGCAGTTCTTC.

The J gene is TRBJ2-2, the V gene TRBV5-1; no reliable D call. The ends were cut back, 2 bases at V and 0 bases at J, with 8 bases in the middle. The length of the CDR3 is 15 residues. The germline V gene has CDR1 SGHRS and CDR2 YFSETQ. CDR3 in amino acids: CASSLSAPNTGELFF. CDR3 DNA sequence: TGCGCCAGCAGCTTAAGCGCCCCGAACACCGGGGAGCTGTTTTTT.

J is TRBJ1-1 and V is TRBV2; 7 bases match TRBD1. CDR1 and CDR2 (germline): SNHLY, FYNNEI. The CDR3 length is 17 residues. V lost 4 bases and J lost 4; bases outside the gene matches: 15. CDR3 region: CASSVGEGGPSLTEAFF. CDR3 in DNA: TGTGCCAGCAGTGTTGGGGAAGGGGGCCCGTCTCTCACTGAAGCTTTCTTT.

The chain joins TRBV19 to TRBJ2-7; possibly TRBD1 for D (6 bases). Trimming took off 4 bases at V and 5 bases at J, with 18 bases between the two ends. Germline assignment: CDR1 LNHDA and CDR2 SQIVND (reference sequence). CDR3 length: 15 amino acids. The CDR3: CASSKQGNLKNEQYF. As DNA, the CDR3 is TGTGCCAGTAGTAAACAGGGTAACCTCAAAAACGAGCAGTACTTC.

The chain uses TRBV6-6 and TRBJ1-5; 8 bases map to TRBD1. V shed 2 bases and J 7 bases; nucleotides not matched to a gene: 4. Germline-derived CDR1 and CDR2 are MNHNY and SVGAGI (reference sequence). The CDR3 extends over 14 amino acids. The CDR3 protein is CASSYAQGAQPQHF. The DNA for the CDR3 is TGTGCCAGCAGTTACGCGCAGGGGGCGCAGCCCCAGCATTTT.

The chain has TRBV27 and TRBJ2-2; D gene ambiguous. The ends were cut back, 2 bases at V and 5 bases at J, with 27 bases in the middle. The length of the CDR3 is 20 residues. The V gene's germline CDR1 is MNHEY and CDR2 SMNVEV (reference sequence). The CDR3 DNA reads TGTGCCAGCAGTTTAAAGGCCTCCCTAGGTTTAAATCCGAGGACCGGGGAGCTGTTTTTT. Its translation is CASSLKASLGLNPRTGELFF.

Of note for this clone: The same CDR3 arises from other DNA sequences in this sample as well. The genes are TRBV12-5 and TRBJ1-2; no firm D call. The ends were cut back, 1 base at V and 2 bases at J, with 5 bases in the middle. Germline-derived CDR1 and CDR2 are LGHNT and FRNRAP. This CDR3 is 13 amino acids long. In DNA form, the CDR3 reads TGTGCTAGTGGTTTGGAAGCGAACTATGGCTACACCTTC. This gives the protein CASGLEANYGYTF.

The rearrangement uses TRBV12-5 and TRBJ1-3; the D gene is possibly TRBD1 (5 bases). Trimming shortened V by 3 bases and J by 0 bases, and 6 bases separated the two germline ends. Looked up from germline, CDR1 is LGHNT and CDR2 is FRNRAP. The CDR3 runs 14 residues. The CDR3 here is CASGLGHSGNTIYF. The CDR3 DNA is TGTGCTAGTGGTTTAGGACACTCTGGAAACACCATATATTTT.